The 32 T cell receptor beta chains presented below share a single source sample, sequenced in a study of radiation and T cells in renal cell carcinoma. Sequencing was performed with immunoSEQ multiplex PCR; in TCRdb, only in-frame clones are kept and a portion is missing. The sample includes around 76,000 clones, roughly 80% of them seen just once. Time point noted: blood 2 weeks post-SBRT. Treatment in this sample: 15 Gy SBRT to primary tumor, nephrectomy 4 weeks later. The starting material was blood, obtained from a patient whose treatment included radiotherapy and nephrectomy. The receptor set was obtained from a man in his 60s with renal cell carcinoma.

This chain joins TRBV7-6 and TRBJ2-7; D possibly corresponds to TRBD2 (6 bases). CDR3 length: 14 residues. Germline V CDR1 and CDR2: SGHVS, FNYEAQ. V was cut by 3 bases and J by 6 bases, with 15 bases left in between. The DNA for the CDR3 is TGTGCCAGCAGCTTCCTTGGAGGGGCTTCCGAGCAGTACTTC. It yields the protein CASSFLGGASEQYF.

On this clone itself: Within the sample, other DNA sequences also encode this same CDR3. The chain links TRBV10-1 to TRBJ2-5; D gene ambiguous. The CDR3 is 13 residues long. The germline CDR1 and CDR2 sequences are WNHNN and SYGVQD (reference sequence). The ends were cut back, 3 bases at V and 2 bases at J, with 7 bases in the middle. CDR3 in amino acids: CASSEARQETQYF. As DNA, the CDR3 is TGCGCCAGCAGTGAAGCGAGGCAAGAGACCCAGTACTTC.

J is TRBJ2-1 and V is TRBV4-1, with 10 bases lining up with TRBD2. Trimming cost V 4 bases and J 9 bases; bases outside gene matches: 6. The germline gives CDR1 MGHRA, CDR2 YSYEKL. The CDR3 is made up of 14 amino acids. CDR3 region: CASSLIAGGGEQFF. The CDR3 DNA sequence: TGCGCCAGCAGCCTTATAGCGGGAGGTGGTGAGCAGTTCTTC.

The genes are TRBV6-1 and TRBJ1-1; possible D gene TRBD1, 5 bases. The CDR3 runs 12 residues. Trimming removed 9 bases from V and 2 bases from J, with 10 bases in between. Germline-derived CDR1 and CDR2 are MNHNS and SASEGT. The CDR3 sequence: CASMGDNTEAFF. CDR3 DNA: TGTGCCAGTATGGGGGATAACACTGAAGCTTTCTTT.

V usage is TRBV7-9 and J usage is TRBJ2-3, with TRBD2 matching 8 bases. This CDR3 has 15 amino acids. Losses at the gene ends were 5 bases for V and 0 bases for J; bases not matched to a gene: 4. The germline V gene encodes CDR1 SEHNR and CDR2 FQNEAQ (reference sequence). CDR3 DNA: TGTGCCAGCAGCCGACTAGCGCTGAGCACAGATACGCAGTATTTT. It codes for CASSRLALSTDTQYF.

The CDR3 here is CASSQSTGGGETQYF. In nucleotides, the CDR3 is TGCGCCAGCAGCCAATCGACAGGGGGCGGGGAGACCCAGTACTTC. The chain recombines TRBV4-3 with TRBJ2-5, with 10 bases identical to TRBD1. This CDR3 is built from 15 residues. V was clipped by 2 bases and J by 5 bases; unmatched bases: 5. Germline V gene lookup returns CDR1 LGHNA and CDR2 YSLEER.

The chain employs TRBV19 and TRBJ2-1, with 10 bases aligning to TRBD1. The CDR3 loop spans 15 amino acids. V lost 3 bases and J lost 4; bases outside the gene matches: 3. Germline V CDR1 and CDR2: LNHDA, SQIVND (reference sequence). CDR3 sequence reads: CASSIRDRGYNEQFF. CDR3 nucleotides: TGTGCCAGTAGTATCCGGGACAGGGGATACAATGAGCAGTTCTTC.

The rearrangement joins TRBV7-8 to TRBJ2-7, with 8 bases aligning to TRBD2. CDR1 and CDR2 from the germline V gene are SGHVS and FQNEAQ. The junction had 12 bases not matched to a gene; V was cut back by 3 bases and J by 2 bases. This CDR3 comprises 17 residues. As DNA, the CDR3 is TGTGCCAGCAGCTTCAACCTCAGGGGACTAGAAGCCTACGAGCAGTACTTC. This translates into CASSFNLRGLEAYEQYF.

The rearrangement uses TRBV28 and TRBJ2-3; 7 nucleotides align to TRBD2. Losses at the gene ends were 5 bases for V and 1 base for J; bases not matched to a gene: 12. The CDR3 extends over 17 amino acids. CDR1 MDHEN and CDR2 SYDVKM come from the germline V gene. CDR3 sequence reads: CASSPPQVAGGTDTQYF. The CDR3 DNA follows: TGTGCCAGCAGTCCCCCCCAAGTTGCGGGAGGCACAGATACGCAGTATTTT.

The gene calls are TRBV7-9 and TRBJ2-7, with D perhaps TRBD2 (5 bases). Germline V gene lookup returns CDR1 SEHNR and CDR2 FQNEAQ (reference sequence). The CDR3 length is 14 residues. The V and J ends lost 0 bases and 5 bases respectively, with 11 bases between them. The CDR3 here is CASSLAGARHEQYF. In nucleotides, the CDR3 is TGTGCCAGCAGCTTAGCGGGAGCCCGCCACGAGCAGTACTTC.

V gene TRBV6-1 combines with J gene TRBJ1-4, with a possible D match to TRBD1 (6 bases). Trimming left V 2 bases short and J 4 bases short, with 14 bases between. Germline CDR1 MNHNS, CDR2 SASEGT. The CDR3 runs 16 residues. Here the CDR3 DNA reads TGTGCCAGCAGTGAAAATTGGGCAGGGGTTAATGAAAAACTGTTTTTT. Protein sequence: CASSENWAGVNEKLFF.

V is TRBV7-2 and J is TRBJ2-2, with D maybe TRBD2 (6 bases). The CDR3 has 15 amino acids. CDR1 is SGHTA and CDR2 is FQGNSA in the germline V gene. V lost 2 bases, J lost 2 bases, and 9 bases lay in between. The CDR3 DNA reads TGTGCCAGCAGCTTATCAGCGGGTAACACCGGGGAGCTGTTTTTT. Translation gives CASSLSAGNTGELFF.

A few counts support this clone. The chain combines TRBV7-8 with TRBJ2-7, with D possibly TRBD1 on 6 matching bases. The germline V gene has CDR1 SGHVS and CDR2 FQNEAQ. CDR3 size: 13 residues. Trimming removed 7 bases from V and 4 bases from J, with 14 bases in between. The CDR3 is CASKGDKNYEQYF. The CDR3 bases are TGTGCCAGCAAAGGGGACAAGAATTACGAGCAGTACTTC.

V and J are TRBV5-1 and TRBJ2-7; no firm D call. The CDR3 is 13 residues long. Between the trimmed V and J ends, which lost 1 base and 2 bases, there was a span of 7 bases. CDR1 and CDR2 (germline): SGHRS, YFSETQ. The chain's CDR3 is CASSLFRAYEQYF. The DNA for the CDR3 is TGCGCCAGCAGCTTGTTTAGGGCCTACGAGCAGTACTTC.

V and J are TRBV19 and TRBJ1-5, with 7 bases aligning to TRBD1. The J segment lost 0 bases and the V segment lost 8 bases, leaving 13 bases of the junction unmatched. Germline CDR1 LNHDA, CDR2 SQIVND (reference sequence). This CDR3 contains 17 residues. As DNA, the CDR3 is TGTGCCAGTGGACCGGGACAGTGGGGAAATAGCAATCAGCCCCAGCATTTT. Its protein is CASGPGQWGNSNQPQHF.

The chain uses TRBV19 and TRBJ2-7; 9 nucleotides agree with TRBD2. V was pared by 5 bases and J by 2 bases, with 7 bases of the junction left unmatched. The V gene's germline CDR1 is LNHDA and CDR2 SQIVND (reference sequence). The CDR3 is 15 amino acids. The chain's CDR3 is CASSAPSGTTYEQYF. DNA for the CDR3: TGTGCCAGTAGTGCCCCTAGCGGGACTACCTACGAGCAGTACTTC.

This chain links TRBV23-1 with TRBJ2-7, with 9 bases that match TRBD1. TRBV23-1 is reported as an ORF; its role is uncertain. This CDR3 region has 17 residues. V lost 2 bases to trimming and J lost 5 bases; unmatched junction nucleotides: 13. The CDR3 loop reads CASSQADGDRETHEQYF. CDR3 DNA: TGCGCCAGCAGTCAAGCCGACGGGGACAGGGAAACCCACGAGCAGTACTTC.

The chain recombines TRBV6-6 with TRBJ2-2; the D is unclear. This CDR3 spans 11 amino acids. V shed 3 bases and J shed 8 bases, with 4 bases lying between them. Germline assignment: CDR1 MNHNY and CDR2 SVGAGI (reference sequence). The DNA of the CDR3 is TGTGCCAGCAGTTATATGGGGGAGCTGTTTTTT. Residues: CASSYMGELFF.

J is TRBJ2-7 and V is TRBV27, with D unresolved. The CDR3 is 15 amino acids. V lost 6 bases and J 3 bases, leaving 18 bases between the germline ends. CDR1 and CDR2 (germline): MNHEY, SMNVEV (reference sequence). The CDR3 region is CASSPNPPRSYEQYF. The CDR3 DNA sequence: TGTGCCAGCAGCCCAAACCCCCCCCGGAGCTACGAGCAGTACTTC.

The V and J genes are TRBV7-9 and TRBJ2-7, with 10 bases identical to TRBD1. V was pared by 4 bases and J by 6 bases, with 6 bases of the junction left unmatched. The germline gives CDR1 SEHNR, CDR2 FQNEAQ (reference sequence). This CDR3 contains 14 residues. Written as DNA, the CDR3 is TGTGCCAGCAGCTCCGGGACAGGGGTGGGCGAGCAGTACTTC. Residues: CASSSGTGVGEQYF. The variable domain in full, with the rest retrieved from reference TRBV7-9 and TRBJ2-7, is DTGVSQNPRHKITKRGQNVTFRCDPISEHNRLYWYRQTLGQGPEFLTYFQNEAQLEKSRLLSDRFSAERPKGSFSTLEIQRTEQGDSAMYLCASSSGTGVGEQYFGPGTRLTVT.

The V and J genes are TRBV30 and TRBJ1-2; 7 bases align to TRBD1. This CDR3 is 13 amino acids long. Germline CDR1 reads GTSNPN; CDR2 reads SVGIG (reference sequence). Trimming removed 3 bases from V and 4 bases from J; junction bases left unmatched: 5. The CDR3 loop reads CAWRGGASYGYTF. For the CDR3, the DNA is TGTGCCTGGAGAGGGGGCGCCAGCTATGGCTACACCTTC.

The chain is built from TRBV4-1 and TRBJ2-3; 7 bases match TRBD1. J was trimmed by 5 bases and V by 0 bases; bases with no gene match: 11. CDR1 and CDR2 from the germline V gene are MGHRA and YSYEKL. This CDR3 contains 17 residues. The CDR3 loop is CASSQDLDRWVGDTQYF. DNA of the CDR3: TGCGCCAGCAGCCAAGATCTGGACAGGTGGGTTGGAGATACGCAGTATTTT.

This clone was counted between two and nine times. V is TRBV29-1 and J is TRBJ2-7, with 8 nucleotides matching TRBD1. The CDR3 spans 15 residues. CDR1 SQVTM and CDR2 ANQGSEA come from the germline V gene. Losses at the gene ends were 7 bases for V and 2 bases for J; bases not matched to a gene: 13. CDR3 loop: CSASDRARTTYEQYF. The CDR3 nucleotides read TGCAGCGCATCGGACAGGGCCCGCACCACCTACGAGCAGTACTTC.

The gene calls are TRBV27 and TRBJ2-2; a possible D gene is TRBD1 (5 bases). Germline CDR1 and CDR2: MNHEY and SMNVEV (reference sequence). Trimming pared 6 bases from V and 0 bases from J, leaving 14 bases between. This CDR3 has 16 residues. The DNA for the CDR3 is TGTGCCAGCAGGAACACAGGCCCTACGAACACCGGGGAGCTGTTTTTT. It specifies CASRNTGPTNTGELFF.

The chain links TRBV7-2 to TRBJ2-1, with 7 bases matching TRBD2. Germline trimming cut 5 bases from V and 4 bases from J; bases unmatched to any gene: 8. Germline loops: CDR1 SGHTA, CDR2 FQGNSA. This CDR3 has 15 amino acids. CDR3 loop: CASSRWEGGYNEQFF. The CDR3 DNA sequence: TGTGCCAGCAGCCGGTGGGAGGGAGGGTACAATGAGCAGTTCTTC. The full variable domain, its missing parts supplied by reference TRBV7-2 and TRBJ2-1, is GAGVSQSPSNKVTEKGKDVELRCDPISGHTALYWYRQSLGQGLEFLIYFQGNSAPDKSGLPSDRFSAERTGGSVSTLTIQRTQQEDSAVYLCASSRWEGGYNEQFFGPGTRLTVL.

The chain uses TRBV5-1 and TRBJ2-3, with 14 bases aligning to TRBD2. The CDR3 runs 16 residues. V dropped 4 bases and J dropped 2; count of bases not matched to a gene: 3. The V gene's germline CDR1 is SGHRS and CDR2 YFSETQ. CDR3 DNA sequence: TGCGCCAGCAGCCGACTAGCGGGAGGGATCACAGATACGCAGTATTTT. It yields the protein CASSRLAGGITDTQYF. Based on the CDR3 plus reference TRBV5-1 and TRBJ2-3, the full variable domain is KAGVTQTPRYLIKTRGQQVTLSCSPISGHRSVSWYQQTPGQGLQFLFEYFSETQRNKGNFPGRFSGRQFSNSRSEMNVSTLELGDSALYLCASSRLAGGITDTQYFGPGTRLTVL.

The rearrangement links TRBV7-9 to TRBJ2-3; 7 bases are shared with TRBD1. V was pared by 1 base and J by 2 bases, with 12 bases of the junction left unmatched. The germline CDR1 and CDR2 sequences are SEHNR and FQNEAQ (reference sequence). The CDR3 has 18 residues. The CDR3 DNA follows: TGTGCCAGCAGCTTAGTTCGATTGACAGGGTTGAACACAGATACGCAGTATTTT. It codes for CASSLVRLTGLNTDTQYF.

The chain joins TRBV5-5 to TRBJ2-6; no clear D gene. V lost 6 bases and J 1 base, leaving 8 bases between the germline ends. Per germline, CDR1 SGHKS and CDR2 YYEKEE (reference sequence). The CDR3 loop spans 14 amino acids. In nucleotides, the CDR3 is TGTGCCAGCACGGTCGATTCTGGGGCCAACGTCCTGACTTTC. Protein product: CASTVDSGANVLTF.

The J gene is TRBJ2-2, the V gene TRBV7-2, with TRBD2 identical over 7 bases. Germline values: CDR1 SGHTA, CDR2 FQGNSA. The V gene end was trimmed by 1 base and the J gene end by 4 bases; junction bases not matched to a gene: 3. The CDR3 covers 15 residues. This chain's CDR3 is CASSLVRTSTGELFF. In DNA, the CDR3 is TGTGCCAGCAGCTTAGTTCGGACTAGCACCGGGGAGCTGTTTTTT.

This clone was counted many times. The genes are TRBV5-8 and TRBJ1-1; D perhaps matches TRBD1 (5 bases). Per the germline V gene, CDR1 is SGHTS and CDR2 is YDEGEE. This CDR3 contains 14 residues. V was cut by 5 bases and J by 4 bases, with 15 bases left in between. Written as DNA, the CDR3 is TGTGCCAGCAGTTTTGAGAAGGGGAGCACTGAAGCTTTCTTT. Amino acid sequence: CASSFEKGSTEAFF. Complete variable domain (other parts from reference TRBV5-8 and TRBJ1-1): EAGVTQSPTHLIKTRGQQATLRCSPISGHTSVYWYQQALGLGLQFLLWYDEGEERNRGNFPPRFSGRQFPNYSSELNVNALELEDSALYLCASSFEKGSTEAFFGQGTRLTVV.

This clone showed up just once. The rearrangement joins TRBV6-1 to TRBJ2-7; D gene uncertain. This CDR3 is 14 amino acids long. The germline V gene encodes CDR1 MNHNS and CDR2 SASEGT. Trimming took off 4 bases at V and 4 bases at J, with 14 bases between the two ends. The CDR3 region is CASSAPGVGYEQYF. In DNA form, the CDR3 reads TGTGCCAGCAGTGCCCCCGGCGTTGGGTACGAGCAGTACTTC.

The J gene is TRBJ2-7, the V gene TRBV4-3; TRBD2 agrees at 8 bases. Unmatched junction bases numbered 9, after V lost 4 bases and J lost 4 bases. CDR3 size: 15 residues. The V gene's germline CDR1 is LGHNA and CDR2 YSLEER. CDR3 in amino acids: CASSPRGLDGYEQYF. DNA for the CDR3: TGCGCCAGCAGCCCAAGGGGACTAGATGGGTACGAGCAGTACTTC.